A single sample is the source of the 23 T cell receptor beta chains below, sequenced in a study of cytomegalovirus exposure and HLA in healthy donors. 60 Vbeta and 13 Jbeta primers were used in PCR. Method: immunoSEQ multiplex PCR; TCRdb's copy keeps in-frame clones and lacks some. The table records 100,000 or so clones, 70% to 90% of them present only once. Sequencing was done on a sample of PBMCs. These receptors came from a man aged 18-30 years in good health and CMV-seronegative.

The genes are TRBV6-1 and TRBJ1-2, with D possibly matching TRBD1 (6 bases). The CDR3 runs to 13 residues. The germline V and J ends were trimmed by 9 bases and 8 bases, with 19 bases remaining between them. Germline values: CDR1 MNHNS, CDR2 SASEGT. The chain's CDR3 is CARSSGEGWGYTF. Here the CDR3 DNA reads TGTGCCAGATCATCAGGGGAGGGGTGGGGCTACACCTTC.

V gene TRBV4-2 combines with J gene TRBJ1-1, with D perhaps TRBD1 (6 bases). This CDR3 is 14 amino acids long. With 4 bases removed from V and 1 base from J, the gap between germline ends came to 10 bases. CDR1 and CDR2 (germline): LGHNA, YNFKEQ. CDR3 sequence reads: CASSRNRENTEAFF. The CDR3 region has the DNA TGTGCCAGCAGCCGCAACAGGGAGAACACTGAAGCTTTCTTT.

V gene TRBV10-3 combines with J gene TRBJ1-5; 7 positions agree with TRBD1. The CDR3 runs to 14 residues. CDR1 is ENHRY, CDR2 SYGVKD, per germline. J was trimmed by 0 bases and V by 11 bases; bases with no gene match: 7. The CDR3 sequence is CAVSRDSSNQPQHF. CDR3 in DNA: TGTGCCGTTTCCCGGGACAGTAGCAATCAGCCCCAGCATTTT.

The chain has TRBV6-5 and TRBJ2-1, with D unresolved. The V gene's germline CDR1 is MNHEY and CDR2 SVGAGI. Trimming took off 6 bases at V and 12 bases at J, with 12 bases between the two ends. This CDR3 has 11 residues. This CDR3 reads CASRTPTGQFF. CDR3 sequence (DNA): TGTGCCAGCAGAACCCCAACTGGGCAGTTCTTC.

This clone has just a few counts. This chain uses TRBV6-1 with TRBJ2-7, with a possible D match to TRBD1 (6 bases). This CDR3 region has 15 residues. The germline V and J ends were trimmed by 2 bases and 2 bases, with 13 bases remaining between them. The germline V gene has CDR1 MNHNS and CDR2 SASEGT. The CDR3 DNA reads TGTGCCAGCAGTGAATTTGGGGGACAACCCTACGAGCAGTACTTC. It yields the protein CASSEFGGQPYEQYF.

The chain links TRBV19 to TRBJ2-1; 9 positions match TRBD1. From germline, CDR1 is LNHDA and CDR2 SQIVND (reference sequence). Trimming took 6 bases from V and 8 from J; bases not matched to a gene: 5. The CDR3 has 13 residues. CDR3 in amino acids: CASRRGTGYEQFF. CDR3 bases: TGTGCCAGTAGGAGAGGGACAGGGTATGAGCAGTTCTTC.

This clone has just a few counts. This chain links TRBV4-2 with TRBJ1-5, with TRBD1 matching over 9 bases. V trimming: 5 bases; J trimming: 2 bases; junction bases outside the gene matches: 4. CDR1 and CDR2 from the germline V gene are LGHNA and YNFKEQ. This CDR3 contains 15 residues. In DNA, the CDR3 is TGTGCCAGCAGCACACAGGGGGCGGGCAATCAGCCCCAGCATTTT. It yields the protein CASSTQGAGNQPQHF.

The rearrangement links TRBV6-5 to TRBJ1-2; 7 nucleotides match TRBD1. The ends lost 3 bases at V and 12 bases at J; junction bases unmatched: 4. This CDR3 region has 11 residues. CDR1 and CDR2 (germline): MNHEY, SVGAGI. CDR3 bases: TGTGCCAGCAGTTATGGACAGGTCCACACCTTC. Protein: CASSYGQVHTF.

The genes are TRBV5-6 and TRBJ1-2; D possibly corresponds to TRBD1 (5 bases). Between the trimmed V and J ends, which lost 0 bases and 5 bases, there was a span of 17 bases. Germline V gene sequence: CDR1 SGHDT, CDR2 YYEEEE. The CDR3 is made up of 16 amino acids. The CDR3: CASSLAVEGAAYGYTF. The CDR3 region has the DNA TGTGCCAGCAGCTTGGCCGTGGAAGGGGCGGCGTATGGCTACACCTTC.

The chain joins TRBV19 to TRBJ1-1; TRBD1 agrees at 7 bases. The V and J ends lost 5 bases and 9 bases, in that order; junction bases with no gene match: 12. The germline V gene has CDR1 LNHDA and CDR2 SQIVND (reference sequence). This CDR3 region has 14 residues. CDR3 nucleotide sequence: TGTGCCAGTAGTCGGACGACAGGGCCGGCCAAAGCTTTCTTT. Translated: CASSRTTGPAKAFF.

This clone was observed a single time. The rearrangement joins TRBV18 to TRBJ2-7; 9 positions agree with TRBD2. The CDR3 length is 15 residues. V dropped 3 bases and J dropped 2; count of bases not matched to a gene: 5. Germline V lookup: CDR1 KGHSH, CDR2 LQKENI. The CDR3 region has the DNA TGTGCCAGCTCACCGGGCGCGGGGGGGCCCTACGAGCAGTACTTC. Its protein product is CASSPGAGGPYEQYF.

The chain joins TRBV11-3 to TRBJ2-3, with D possibly TRBD2 on 5 matching bases. V dropped 4 bases and J dropped 4 bases, with 6 bases sitting between them. Germline loops: CDR1 SGHNT, CDR2 YENEEA. The CDR3 consists of 12 residues. The CDR3 DNA sequence: TGTGCCAGCAGCTCGGAGGCAGATACGCAGTATTTT. Translated, it gives CASSSEADTQYF.

This sequence joins TRBV5-6 and TRBJ2-3, with D hard to call. The CDR3 has 12 residues. Trimming left V 4 bases short and J 1 base short, with 4 bases between. Germline V CDR1 and CDR2: SGHDT, YYEEEE. The CDR3 sequence: CASSHGTDTQYF. DNA of the CDR3: TGTGCCAGCAGCCATGGCACAGATACGCAGTATTTT.

This rearrangement joins TRBV4-1 to TRBJ1-2; TRBD1 agrees at 8 bases. CDR1 MGHRA and CDR2 YSYEKL come from the germline V gene. The V segment lost 4 bases and the J segment 6 bases; nucleotides outside the gene matches: 4. The CDR3 is 13 residues long. CDR3 sequence reads: CASSPRTGNGYTF. In DNA, the CDR3 is TGCGCCAGCAGCCCTCGGACAGGGAATGGCTACACCTTC.

The rearrangement joins TRBV6-5 to TRBJ2-7, with D possibly TRBD2 on 6 matching bases. The CDR3 consists of 14 residues. Germline CDR1 MNHEY, CDR2 SVGAGI. Between the trimmed V and J ends, which lost 6 bases and 0 bases, there was a span of 12 bases. CDR3 DNA: TGTGCCAGCAGACCCTTCGGGGGCTCCTACGAGCAGTACTTC. As protein: CASRPFGGSYEQYF.

There are a few counts of this clone. This sequence joins TRBV5-1 and TRBJ2-2; 7 nucleotides line up with TRBD1. The CDR3 has 16 residues. Germline V gives CDR1 SGHRS, CDR2 YFSETQ. V was clipped by 4 bases and J by 4 bases; unmatched bases: 10. The CDR3 is CASSPSTGRVTGELFF. Written as DNA, the CDR3 is TGCGCCAGCAGCCCATCGACAGGGCGGGTCACCGGGGAGCTGTTTTTT.

This clone came up once. This chain links TRBV7-6 with TRBJ1-4, with 7 bases aligning to TRBD1. The junction had 9 bases not matched to a gene; V was cut back by 5 bases and J by 6 bases. The CDR3 is 15 amino acids. Germline V gene lookup returns CDR1 SGHVS and CDR2 FNYEAQ. DNA for the CDR3: TGTGCCAGCAGCCTAACCGGGACAGTGGATGAAAAACTGTTTTTT. Its protein product is CASSLTGTVDEKLFF.

The chain carries TRBV19 and TRBJ2-7; D not certain. The V and J ends lost 6 bases and 2 bases respectively, with 14 bases between them. The CDR3 totals 14 residues. The germline gives CDR1 LNHDA, CDR2 SQIVND (reference sequence). CDR3 sequence: CASRERRSPYEQYF. The CDR3 nucleotides are TGTGCCAGTAGGGAGCGACGCTCGCCCTACGAGCAGTACTTC.

This chain uses TRBV9 with TRBJ2-5, with D possibly TRBD2 on 5 matching bases. The DNA matches TRBJ2-7 better at its end, which makes the J call doubtful. Germline assignment: CDR1 SGDLS and CDR2 YYNGEE. The length of the CDR3 is 15 residues. The CDR3 loop reads CASSVEASRAYEQYF. CDR3 sequence (DNA): TGTGCCAGCAGCGTAGAGGCTAGCCGAGCCTACGAGCAGTACTTC.

This clone appeared a few times. The chain recombines TRBV4-2 with TRBJ1-5; unclear D gene. This CDR3 comprises 13 residues. CDR1 and CDR2 (germline): LGHNA, YNFKEQ. The V end lost 5 bases, the J end lost 7 bases, and 12 bases lay between the germline ends. The CDR3 loop is CASSSSKQQPQHF. The DNA for the CDR3 is TGTGCCAGCAGCTCGAGCAAACAGCAGCCCCAGCATTTT.

V gene TRBV9 combines with J gene TRBJ2-7; 8 positions match TRBD2. CDR1 SGDLS and CDR2 YYNGEE come from the germline V gene. J gave up 1 base and V 0 bases, and 9 bases lay outside the gene matches. CDR3 length: 17 residues. The CDR3, as DNA: TGTGCCAGCAGCGTAGGAGGCGTAGCGGGGTTTTCCTACGAGCAGTACTTC. Translated: CASSVGGVAGFSYEQYF.

The chain uses TRBV5-8 and TRBJ2-7; no reliable D call. V dropped 0 bases and J dropped 1 base, with 8 bases sitting between them. The CDR3 sequence is 14 residues long. CDR1 and CDR2 (germline): SGHTS, YDEGEE. The CDR3 sequence is CASSLVPFSYEQYF. In DNA, the CDR3 is TGTGCCAGCAGCTTGGTTCCGTTTTCCTACGAGCAGTACTTC.

The chain couples TRBV2 to TRBJ2-2, with a tentative D call TRBD2 (6 bases). The germline CDR1 and CDR2 sequences are SNHLY and FYNNEI. This CDR3 has 13 amino acids. Trimming stripped 10 bases from V and 1 base from J, with 10 bases between. The CDR3 nucleotides read TGTGCCATCGGGCGGGGGAACACCGGGGAGCTGTTTTTT. Translation gives CAIGRGNTGELFF. Together with reference TRBV2 and TRBJ2-2, the CDR3 gives the full variable domain: EPEVTQTPSHQVTQMGQEVILRCVPISNHLYFYWYRQILGQKVEFLVSFYNNEISEKSEIFDDQFSVERPDGSNFTLKIRSTKLEDSAMYFCAIGRGNTGELFFGEGSRLTVL.